The 20 T cell receptor beta chains below were found in one sample sequenced in a study of glioma-infiltrating T cells after dendritic cell vaccination. Only in-frame clones appear in the TCRdb table, and some are missing; sequencing was by immunoSEQ multiplex PCR. This sample yields more than 30,000 clones, of which 90% are seen a single time; less than 2.5% belongs to the top ten. The sequencing here drew on blood, taken before dendritic cell vaccination. The receptor source for this set is a human donor with glioblastoma.

The chain uses TRBV6-6 and TRBJ1-5; weak D call: TRBD1 (6 bases). The CDR3 runs to 15 residues. V lost 5 bases to trimming and J lost 6 bases, with 17 bases between them. The germline V gene encodes CDR1 MNHNY and CDR2 SVGAGI (reference sequence). CDR3 protein: CASSPGTPGSQPQHF. The CDR3, as DNA: TGTGCCAGCAGTCCCGGGACACCGGGGAGTCAGCCCCAGCATTTT.

The chain uses TRBV6-5 and TRBJ1-2; 9 bases are shared with TRBD1. The CDR3 loop spans 15 amino acids. V shed 6 bases and J 4 bases; nucleotides not matched to a gene: 9. Germline assignment: CDR1 MNHEY and CDR2 SVGAGI. The CDR3 sequence is CASRIPGQGVYGYTF. The CDR3 DNA is TGTGCCAGCAGAATTCCGGGACAGGGCGTCTATGGCTACACCTTC.

The rearrangement uses TRBV6-1 and TRBJ1-5; D is perhaps TRBD1 (6 bases). The CDR3 spans 15 residues. V was cut by 7 bases and J by 1 base, with 14 bases left in between. Germline loops: CDR1 MNHNS, CDR2 SASEGT. The CDR3 bases are TGTGCCAGCAACGGGGGGGCTGACAGCAATCAGCCCCAGCATTTT. This sequence encodes CASNGGADSNQPQHF.

The chain employs TRBV5-4 and TRBJ2-7, with a weak D call TRBD1 (5 bases). V lost 0 bases, J lost 1 base, and 8 bases lay in between. The germline V gene has CDR1 SGHNT and CDR2 YYREEE (reference sequence). This CDR3 is built from 14 residues. The CDR3 here is CASSLDSGSYEQYF. CDR3 bases: TGTGCCAGCAGCTTGGATTCAGGGTCCTACGAGCAGTACTTC.

This clone was detected only once. The rearrangement uses TRBV5-1 and TRBJ1-1, with 8 bases matching TRBD1. CDR1 and CDR2 (germline): SGHRS, YFSETQ. This CDR3 region has 14 residues. Trimming cost V 0 bases and J 10 bases; bases outside gene matches: 8. This chain's CDR3 is CASSLETGEWVAFF. The CDR3 nucleotides are TGCGCCAGCAGCTTGGAGACAGGGGAGTGGGTAGCTTTCTTT.

V is TRBV7-8 and J is TRBJ2-7, with D possibly TRBD2 on 7 matching bases. Germline V CDR1 and CDR2: SGHVS, FQNEAQ. This CDR3 spans 14 amino acids. V lost 6 bases, J lost 3 bases, and 15 bases lay in between. CDR3 loop: CASSGAGALYEQYF. The CDR3 DNA is TGTGCCAGCAGTGGGGCGGGGGCACTCTACGAGCAGTACTTC.

The rearrangement joins TRBV14 to TRBJ1-1; 7 bases map to TRBD1. The length of the CDR3 is 13 residues. Germline values: CDR1 SGHDN, CDR2 FVKESK. V lost 5 bases to trimming and J lost 11 bases; unmatched junction nucleotides: 11. For the CDR3, the DNA is TGTGCCAGCAGCTCTCGGACAGGCGGAGGGGCTTTCTTT. The encoded protein is CASSSRTGGGAFF.

The V gene is TRBV30, the J gene TRBJ1-2; 8 nucleotides agree with TRBD1. CDR3 length: 16 residues. V lost 4 bases to trimming and J lost 7 bases; unmatched junction nucleotides: 17. Per the germline V gene, CDR1 is GTSNPN and CDR2 is SVGIG (reference sequence). CDR3 amino acids: CAWTGGTGTGRTGYTF. The CDR3 bases are TGTGCCTGGACAGGAGGGACAGGAACAGGAAGGACTGGCTACACCTTC.

This clone appeared a single time. CDR3 nucleotides: TGTGCCAGCAGCTTGGCCGGCACAGATACGCAGTATTTT. Translated, it gives CASSLAGTDTQYF. This chain links TRBV5-8 with TRBJ2-3; D call uncertain. The ends were cut back, 0 bases at V and 1 base at J, with 3 bases in the middle. Germline CDR1 SGHTS, CDR2 YDEGEE. The CDR3 has 13 amino acids.

V usage is TRBV6-5 and J usage is TRBJ2-7, with D maybe TRBD1 (6 bases). The germline gives CDR1 MNHEY, CDR2 SVGAGI. The length of the CDR3 is 13 residues. Trimming took 11 bases from V and 6 from J, leaving 20 bases between them. The CDR3 DNA sequence: TGTGCCTCAGGGGTTGAGGCGTCGGGCGAGCAGTACTTC. This gives the protein CASGVEASGEQYF.

This clone was detected only once. The CDR3 region has the DNA TGCGCCAGCACCCCGGGAGGTGATAATTCACCCCTCCACTTT. It yields the protein CASTPGGDNSPLHF. The genes are TRBV5-1 and TRBJ1-6; the D is unclear. The CDR3 contains 14 residues. Trimming took 6 bases from V and 5 from J, leaving 12 bases between them. CDR1 is SGHRS and CDR2 is YFSETQ in the germline V gene.

This chain uses TRBV19 with TRBJ1-1; 8 bases agree with TRBD1. This CDR3 has 16 residues. CDR1 and CDR2 (germline): LNHDA, SQIVND (reference sequence). V gave up 8 bases and J gave up 1 base; unmatched junction bases: 12. CDR3 sequence (DNA): TGTGCCAGTTCCAGGATCAGGGGGCCATCGAACACTGAAGCTTTCTTT. This sequence encodes CASSRIRGPSNTEAFF.

This chain's CDR3 is CASSPRTSGDGTDTQYF. The CDR3 nucleotides are TGCGCCAGCAGCCCCAGGACTAGCGGGGACGGCACAGATACGCAGTATTTT. The V call is TRBV4-1, the J call TRBJ2-3; 12 bases align to TRBD2. Trimming at V came to 4 bases and at J to 1 base, leaving 6 bases not matched to a gene. Germline V gene sequence: CDR1 MGHRA, CDR2 YSYEKL. This CDR3 contains 17 residues.

This clone was observed a single time. The chain employs TRBV5-1 and TRBJ2-2, with 7 bases matching TRBD1. Unmatched junction bases numbered 8, after V lost 4 bases and J lost 5 bases. The CDR3 totals 15 residues. Per germline, CDR1 SGHRS and CDR2 YFSETQ. The DNA of the CDR3 is TGCGCCAGCAGCCGGACAGGTGACGGGACCGGGGAGCTGTTTTTT. Its protein is CASSRTGDGTGELFF.

The CDR3 DNA reads TGTGCCAGCATCCAGAGCGGATTCTCCTACAATGAGCAGTTCTTC. Its protein is CASIQSGFSYNEQFF. The rearrangement links TRBV7-9 to TRBJ2-1, with D possibly matching TRBD2 (5 bases). The CDR3 totals 15 residues. Germline CDR1 reads SEHNR; CDR2 reads FQNEAQ (reference sequence). With 7 bases removed from V and 0 bases from J, the gap between germline ends came to 13 bases.

This clone was observed a handful of times. The chain combines TRBV9 with TRBJ1-4; D is perhaps TRBD1 (5 bases). CDR3 length equals 14 residues. Germline-derived CDR1 and CDR2 are SGDLS and YYNGEE. Deletions cut 0 bases from V and 7 bases from J, with 10 bases between. In DNA form, the CDR3 reads TGTGCCAGCAGCGTAGGGCAGGGAACTGAAAAACTGTTTTTT. Amino acid sequence: CASSVGQGTEKLFF.

The rearrangement links TRBV19 to TRBJ1-6; no firm D call. Germline assignment: CDR1 LNHDA and CDR2 SQIVND (reference sequence). The CDR3 sequence is 16 residues long. The V end was cut by 5 bases, the J end by 0 bases, with 11 bases between. The CDR3 bases are TGTGCCAGTAGTGCGATATCTAGCTCCTATAATTCACCCCTCCACTTT. Encoded protein: CASSAISSSYNSPLHF. Full variable domain (rest looked up from reference TRBV19 and TRBJ1-6): DGGITQSPKYLFRKEGQNVTLSCEQNLNHDAMYWYRQDPGQGLRLIYYSQIVNDFQKGDIAEGYSVSREKKESFPLTVTSAQKNPTAFYLCASSAISSSYNSPLHFGNGTRLTVT.

The chain recombines TRBV7-9 with TRBJ1-1, with unresolved D. The CDR3 length is 14 residues. V lost 2 bases and J 0 bases, leaving 7 bases between the germline ends. CDR1 SEHNR and CDR2 FQNEAQ come from the germline V gene (reference sequence). The CDR3 spells CASSLIPVNTEAFF. Written as DNA, the CDR3 is TGTGCCAGCAGCTTAATCCCCGTGAACACTGAAGCTTTCTTT.

This clone is a singleton in its sample. This sequence joins TRBV4-1 and TRBJ2-5, with D possibly being TRBD2 (7 bases). V gave up 1 base and J gave up 4 bases, with 16 bases separating them. Germline lookup yields CDR1 MGHRA and CDR2 YSYEKL. The CDR3 spans 16 residues. Written as DNA, the CDR3 is TGCGCCAGCAGCCAAGTTTTGGGGGGGCCGATAGAGACCCAGTACTTC. It translates to CASSQVLGGPIETQYF.

The chain employs TRBV4-2 and TRBJ2-7; a possible D gene is TRBD2 (6 bases). The CDR3 loop spans 15 amino acids. CDR1 and CDR2 (germline): LGHNA, YNFKEQ. V lost 4 bases to trimming and J lost 1 base, with 14 bases between them. As DNA, the CDR3 is TGTGCCAGCAGCCCAGAGATTAGCGGATCCTACGAGCAGTACTTC. Translated, it gives CASSPEISGSYEQYF.